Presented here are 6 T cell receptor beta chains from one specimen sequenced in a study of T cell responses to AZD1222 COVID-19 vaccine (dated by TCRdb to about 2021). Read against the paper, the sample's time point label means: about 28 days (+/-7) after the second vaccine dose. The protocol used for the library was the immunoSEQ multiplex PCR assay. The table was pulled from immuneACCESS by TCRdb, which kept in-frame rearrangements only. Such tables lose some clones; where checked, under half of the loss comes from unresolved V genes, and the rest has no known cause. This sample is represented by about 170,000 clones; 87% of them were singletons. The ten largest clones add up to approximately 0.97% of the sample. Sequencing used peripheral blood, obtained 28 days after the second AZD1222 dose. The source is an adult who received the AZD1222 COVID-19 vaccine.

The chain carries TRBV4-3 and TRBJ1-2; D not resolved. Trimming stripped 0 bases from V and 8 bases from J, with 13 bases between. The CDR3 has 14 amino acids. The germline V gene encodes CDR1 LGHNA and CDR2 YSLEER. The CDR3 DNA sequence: TGCGCCAGCAGCCAAGATCAGTGGGCTCCGGGCTACACCTTC. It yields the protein CASSQDQWAPGYTF.

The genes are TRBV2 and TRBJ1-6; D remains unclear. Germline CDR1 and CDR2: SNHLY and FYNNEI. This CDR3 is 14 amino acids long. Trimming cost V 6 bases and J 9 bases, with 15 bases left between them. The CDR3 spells CASSPRSEPSPLHF. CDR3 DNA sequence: TGTGCCAGCAGCCCCCGAAGTGAGCCTTCACCCCTCCACTTT.

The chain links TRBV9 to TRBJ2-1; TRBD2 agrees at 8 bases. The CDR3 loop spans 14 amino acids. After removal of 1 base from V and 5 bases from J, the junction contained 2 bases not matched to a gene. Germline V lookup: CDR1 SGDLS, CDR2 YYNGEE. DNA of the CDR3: TGTGCCAGCAGCGTACGAGCGGGGGACAATGAGCAGTTCTTC. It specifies CASSVRAGDNEQFF.

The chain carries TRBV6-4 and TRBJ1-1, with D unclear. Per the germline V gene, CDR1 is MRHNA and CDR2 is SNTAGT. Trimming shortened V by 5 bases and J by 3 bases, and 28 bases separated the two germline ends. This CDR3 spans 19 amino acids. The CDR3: CASSSLEEGCKVGDTEAFF. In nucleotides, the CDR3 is TGTGCCAGCAGTTCCTTAGAAGAAGGGTGTAAGGTAGGAGACACTGAAGCTTTCTTT.

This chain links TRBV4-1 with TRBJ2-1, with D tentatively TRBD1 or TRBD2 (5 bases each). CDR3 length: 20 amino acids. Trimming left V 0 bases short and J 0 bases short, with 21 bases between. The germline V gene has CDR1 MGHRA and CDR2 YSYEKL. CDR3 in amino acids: CASSQDPDSGTTSSYNEQFF. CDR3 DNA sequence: TGCGCCAGCAGCCAAGATCCCGACTCCGGGACGACAAGCTCCTACAATGAGCAGTTCTTC.

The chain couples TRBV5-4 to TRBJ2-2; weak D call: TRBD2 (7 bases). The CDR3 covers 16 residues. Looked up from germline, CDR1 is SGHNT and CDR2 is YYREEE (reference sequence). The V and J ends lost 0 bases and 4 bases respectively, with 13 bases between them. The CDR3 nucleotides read TGTGCCAGCAGCTTGGAGGCGGGGGCGGGCACCGGGGAGCTGTTTTTT. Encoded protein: CASSLEAGAGTGELFF.